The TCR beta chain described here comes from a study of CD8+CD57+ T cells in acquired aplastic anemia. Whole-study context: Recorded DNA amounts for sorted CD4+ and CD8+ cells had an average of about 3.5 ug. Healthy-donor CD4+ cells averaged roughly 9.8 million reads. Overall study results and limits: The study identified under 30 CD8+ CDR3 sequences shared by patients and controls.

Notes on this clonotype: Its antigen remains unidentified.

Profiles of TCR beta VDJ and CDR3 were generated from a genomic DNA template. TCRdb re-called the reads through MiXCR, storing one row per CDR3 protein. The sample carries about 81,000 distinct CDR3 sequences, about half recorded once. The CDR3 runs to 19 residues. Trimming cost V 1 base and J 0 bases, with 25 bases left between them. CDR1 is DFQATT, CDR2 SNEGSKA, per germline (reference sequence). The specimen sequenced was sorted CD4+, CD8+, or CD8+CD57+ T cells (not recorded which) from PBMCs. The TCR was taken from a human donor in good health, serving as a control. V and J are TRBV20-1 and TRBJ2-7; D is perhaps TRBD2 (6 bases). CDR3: CSARGASSLGGRSSYEQYF. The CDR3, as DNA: TGCAGTGCTAGAGGCGCCAGCAGCTTGGGAGGAAGGAGCTCCTACGAGCAGTACTTC.